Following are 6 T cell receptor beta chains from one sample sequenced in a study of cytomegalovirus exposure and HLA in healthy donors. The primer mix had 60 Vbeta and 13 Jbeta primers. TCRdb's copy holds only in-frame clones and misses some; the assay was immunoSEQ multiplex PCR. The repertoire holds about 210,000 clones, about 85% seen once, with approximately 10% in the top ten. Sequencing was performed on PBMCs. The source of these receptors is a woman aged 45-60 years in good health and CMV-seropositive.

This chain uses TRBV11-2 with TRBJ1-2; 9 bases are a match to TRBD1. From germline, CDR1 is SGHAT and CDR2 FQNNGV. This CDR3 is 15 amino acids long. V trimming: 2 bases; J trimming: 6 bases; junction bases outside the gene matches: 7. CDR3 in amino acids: CASSLYPDRGDGYTF. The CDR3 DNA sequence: TGTGCCAGCAGCTTATATCCCGACAGGGGGGATGGCTACACCTTC.

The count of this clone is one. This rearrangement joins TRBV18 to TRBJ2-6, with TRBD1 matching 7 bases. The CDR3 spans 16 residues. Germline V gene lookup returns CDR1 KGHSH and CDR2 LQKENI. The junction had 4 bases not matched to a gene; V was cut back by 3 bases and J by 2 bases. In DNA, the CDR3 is TGTGCCAGCTCACCGAGACAGGGTACTGGGGCCAACGTCCTGACTTTC. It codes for CASSPRQGTGANVLTF.

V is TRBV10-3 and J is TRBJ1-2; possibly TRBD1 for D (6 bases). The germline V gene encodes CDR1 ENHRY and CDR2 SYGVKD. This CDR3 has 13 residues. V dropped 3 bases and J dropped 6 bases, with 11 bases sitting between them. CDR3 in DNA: TGTGCCATCAGTGATAGAGGGGGTAATGGCTACACCTTC. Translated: CAISDRGGNGYTF.

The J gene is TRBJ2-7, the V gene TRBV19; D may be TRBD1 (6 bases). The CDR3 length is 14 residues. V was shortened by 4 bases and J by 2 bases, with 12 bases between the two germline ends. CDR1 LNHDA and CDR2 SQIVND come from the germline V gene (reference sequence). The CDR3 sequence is CASSTVTGTYEQYF. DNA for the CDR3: TGTGCCAGTAGTACGGTGACAGGCACCTACGAGCAGTACTTC. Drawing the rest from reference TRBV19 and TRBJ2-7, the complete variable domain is DGGITQSPKYLFRKEGQNVTLSCEQNLNHDAMYWYRQDPGQGLRLIYYSQIVNDFQKGDIAEGYSVSREKKESFPLTVTSAQKNPTAFYLCASSTVTGTYEQYFGPGTRLTVT.

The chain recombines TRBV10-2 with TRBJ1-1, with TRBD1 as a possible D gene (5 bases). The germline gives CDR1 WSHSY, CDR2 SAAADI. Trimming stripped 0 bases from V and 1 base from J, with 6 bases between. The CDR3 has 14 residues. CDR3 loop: CASSESGGNTEAFF. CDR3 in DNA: TGCGCCAGCAGTGAGTCGGGGGGGAACACTGAAGCTTTCTTT.

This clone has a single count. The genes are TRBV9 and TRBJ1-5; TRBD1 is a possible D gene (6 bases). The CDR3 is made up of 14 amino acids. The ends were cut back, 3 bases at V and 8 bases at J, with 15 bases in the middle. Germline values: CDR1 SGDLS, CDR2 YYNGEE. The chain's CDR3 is CASSATGTKEPQHF. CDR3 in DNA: TGTGCCAGCAGCGCTACAGGGACCAAGGAGCCCCAGCATTTT. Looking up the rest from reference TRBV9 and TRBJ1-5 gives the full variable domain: DSGVTQTPKHLITATGQRVTLRCSPRSGDLSVYWYQQSLDQGLQFLIQYYNGEERAKGNILERFSAQQFPDLHSELNLSSLELGDSALYFCASSATGTKEPQHFGDGTRLSIL.